A single T cell receptor (beta chain) is shown here with its context. Germline values: CDR1 DFQATT, CDR2 SNEGSKA (reference sequence). Trimming removed 3 bases from V and 3 bases from J; junction bases left unmatched: 7. The CDR3 extends over 15 amino acids. These data originate in a study of CD8 T cells in Susac syndrome. It was with random hexamers that roughly 0.45 to 1 ug RNA was reverse transcribed. TCRdb processed the immunoSEQ multiplex PCR reads anew with MiXCR; each CDR3 protein has one entry. The sample includes around 170,000 distinct CDR3 sequences, around 95% of them seen just once. Input material: CD8+ T cells from PBMCs. The chain carries TRBV20-1 and TRBJ2-1, with 8 positions matching TRBD1. This TCR came from a human donor with Susac syndrome. The CDR3 sequence: CSARDTGGSYNEQFF. CDR3 in DNA: TGCAGTGCTAGGGATACAGGGGGAAGCTACAATGAGCAGTTCTTC.